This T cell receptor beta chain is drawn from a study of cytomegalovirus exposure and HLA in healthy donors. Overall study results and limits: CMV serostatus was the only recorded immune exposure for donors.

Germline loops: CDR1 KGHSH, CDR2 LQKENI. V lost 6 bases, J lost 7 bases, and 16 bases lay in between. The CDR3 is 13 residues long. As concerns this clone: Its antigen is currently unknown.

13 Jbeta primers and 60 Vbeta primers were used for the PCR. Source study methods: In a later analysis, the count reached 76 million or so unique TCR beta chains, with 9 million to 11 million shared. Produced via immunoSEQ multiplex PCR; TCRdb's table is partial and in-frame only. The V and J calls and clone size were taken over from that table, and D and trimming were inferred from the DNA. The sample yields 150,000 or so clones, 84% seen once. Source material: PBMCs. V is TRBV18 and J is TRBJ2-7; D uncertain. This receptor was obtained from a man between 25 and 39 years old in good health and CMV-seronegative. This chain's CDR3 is CASSLVGTGEQYF. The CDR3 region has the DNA TGTGCCAGCTCCCTAGTCGGAACGGGTGAGCAGTACTTC.